The T cell receptor (beta chain) under discussion was sequenced for a study of T cells in narcolepsy. Study-level findings and limits: Comparing one patient's CSF and blood CD4+ clonotypes highlighted HCRT- and TRIB2-specific autoreactive clonotypes. Reportedly, autoreactive clonotypes were serially detected in patients' blood but not controls'. No autoreactive T cell clone sequences appeared in some memory CD4+ repertoires.

The germline V and J ends were trimmed by 3 bases and 5 bases, with 13 bases remaining between them. Per the germline V gene, CDR1 is MNHNS and CDR2 is SASEGT. This CDR3 spans 14 amino acids. Only in-frame clones appear in the TCRdb table, and some are missing; sequencing was by immunoSEQ multiplex PCR. In the table there are tens of thousands of clones, around 90% of which are singletons. Comment on this clone: Its antigen is not known.

This clonotype originated in a human donor with narcolepsy. The sequenced material came from CD45RA- memory CD4+ T cells from PBMCs. The chain is built from TRBV6-1 and TRBJ1-1, with D perhaps TRBD1 (5 bases). The CDR3 is CASSERWGWTEAFF. The CDR3 region has the DNA TGTGCCAGCAGTGAGAGGTGGGGGTGGACTGAAGCTTTCTTT.